The subject of this entry is one T cell receptor beta chain. Its antigen is currently not known. Per-nucleotide qualities are absent, and no much larger clonotype sits a single base away. Different DNA sequences within this sample yield the same CDR3. The sample belongs to a study of control samples from healthy donors and cancer patients (dated by TCRdb to 2019 to 2021). The library was built by means of the immunoSEQ multiplex PCR assay. The clones in this table, taken by TCRdb from immuneACCESS, are in-frame only. Not every clone is retained; where verified, under half of the shortfall comes from an unresolved V gene, and the cause of the rest is unknown. The sample table lists some 150,000 clones, 91% of them with a count of one. Roughly 1.6% of the sample is in the top ten clones. Inclusive of the bounding cysteine and phenylalanine, the CDR3 is 12 residues long. Only the CDR3 DNA is retained, 36 bases long and in frame from the first base. The V end loses 5 bases and the J end loses 6 bases, and a stretch of 10 bases separates them. Per the germline V gene (reference sequence), LNHDA is the CDR1 and SQIVND is the CDR2.

The sequencing input was blood. This clonotype originated in a woman in her 30s in good health. Recombination joined TRBV19 with TRBJ1-2, with TRBD1 as a weak D call on 5 bases. DNA sequence: TGTGCCAGTAGTTCAAGGGGCGATGGCTACACCTTC. This encodes CASSSRGDGYTF.